These T cell receptor beta chains were read from a single sample in a study of tumor and adjacent non-tumor tissue in lung cancer. One entry per CDR3 protein results from TCRdb running MiXCR on the multiplex PCR reads. The sample holds 81,000 or so distinct CDR3 sequences; roughly 76% are singletons and the top ten take about 14%. The sample was lung tumor tissue. Every receptor here comes from a woman aged 45-65 years with non-small cell lung cancer. Each CDR3 is given with its conserved first and last residue. The D gene is left open where the match is weak. Some rows have no size entry. The others give once, few or many, or a class for an expanded clone.

CDR3 length	D gene	clone size	J gene	V gene	CDR3 DNA	CDR3 protein
18	NA	few	TRBJ2-6	TRBV4-3	TGCGCCAGCAGCCAAGGAAATGATGGGAACTCTAGGGCCAACGTCCTGACTTTC	CASSQGNDGNSRANVLTF
16	NA	NA	TRBJ2-3	TRBV20-1	TGCAGTGCTAACCGACCCCCAGGACGAAACACAGATACGAAGTATTTT	CSANRPPGRNTDTKYF
13	NA	NA	TRBJ1-1	TRBV6-2/TRBV6-3	TGTGACAGCAGACACGGGGTCTTCGGTGAAGCTTTCTTT	CDSRHGVFGEAFF
13	TRBD1	NA	TRBJ2-5	TRBV11-2	TGTGCCAGCAGTTGTGTCAGGGGGCAGACCCAGTACTTC	CASSCVRGQTQYF
14	NA	NA	TRBJ2-7	TRBV20-1	TGCAGTGCAGAGAACATGCTGAATTCCTACGAGCAGAACTTC	CSAENMLNSYEQNF
14	NA	NA	TRBJ2-5	TRBV11-2	TGTGCCAACAGCTTCGCTGGAGGGCCTGAGACCCAGTACTTC	CANSFAGGPETQYF
16	NA	few	TRBJ2-7	TRBV28	TGTGCCAGCACTTTATATCACTCGGGCACGTCCTACGAGCAGTACTTC	CASTLYHSGTSYEQYF
19	NA	NA	TRBJ2-1	TRBV6-6	TGTGCCAGCAGTTACTTTGCCGGAATGGCGGCGACCTCATACAAAGAGCAGTTCTTC	CASSYFAGMAATSYKEQFF
15	NA	NA	TRBJ2-1	TRBV12-5	TGTGCTAGTGGTTTAGGAGAGGGGAGGACTAATGAGCAGTTCTTT	CASGLGEGRTNEQFF
14	NA	once	TRBJ2-7	TRBV20-1	TGCAGAGCTAGCCGAGAAGGAACAGGCTACGTGCAGTACTTC	CRASREGTGYVQYF
17	TRBD2	NA	TRBJ2-2	TRBV20-1	TGTAGCCAGTTACTAGCGGGAGGGCTCCCGAACACCGGGGAGCTGTTTTTT	CSQLLAGGLPNTGELFF
15	TRBD2	NA	TRBJ2-7	TRBV6-1	TGTGCCATCAGTGAAGGACTAGCGGAGTGGTACGAGCCGTACTTC	CAISEGLAEWYEPYF
13	NA	NA	TRBJ2-2	TRBV6-2/TRBV6-3	TGTGCCAGCAGTTATGCAAACACCGGGGAGCTGTTTTTT	CASSYANTGELFF
15	NA	many	TRBJ1-5	TRBV6-1	TGTGCCAGCGCGTCAAACACTTATAGGAATCAGCCCCAGCATTTT	CASASNTYRNQPQHF
17	NA	few	TRBJ2-1	TRBV12-3/TRBV12-4	TGTGTCACCAGTTCCGGGATATTCTTTCGGGTCAACAATGAGCAGTTCTTC	CVTSSGIFFRVNNEQFF
17	NA	NA	TRBJ2-7	TRBV4-3	TGCGCCAGCAGCCAAGATTTTACGACTAGAGGGAACCACGAGCAGTACTTC	CASSQDFTTRGNHEQYF
17	NA	once	TRBJ2-6	TRBV6-6	TGTGCCAGCAGTTACTCAGGCGTACCCTCTGGGGCCAACATCCTGACTTTC	CASSYSGVPSGANILTF
16	NA	NA	TRBJ2-2	TRBV20-1	TGCTGTGCCACCCCGATTGGGATTCTTGGCGCCCGGGAGTTGTTTTTT	CCATPIGILGARELFF